Following are 7 T cell receptor beta chains from one sample sequenced in a study of cytotoxic CD8 clonotypes in ibrutinib-treated CLL. The protocol was immunoSEQ multiplex PCR, while the TCRdb copy is restricted to in-frame clones and leaves out a portion. The sample consists of roughly 38,000 clones, 45% to 50% of them appearing once. The material was PBMCs, obtained before ibrutinib treatment. All receptors derive from a human donor with chronic lymphocytic leukemia.

The V gene is TRBV4-1, the J gene TRBJ2-1; 8 positions match TRBD1. Germline V gives CDR1 MGHRA, CDR2 YSYEKL. The J segment lost 2 bases and the V segment lost 4 bases, leaving 1 base of the junction unmatched. This CDR3 is built from 14 residues. The DNA for the CDR3 is TGCGCCAGCAGCCGGGACAGGACCTACAATGAGCAGTTCTTC. Translated: CASSRDRTYNEQFF.

V and J are TRBV9 and TRBJ1-2, with 8 bases fitting TRBD1. With 4 bases clipped from V and 3 bases from J, the junction kept 8 bases outside the gene matches. Germline V CDR1 and CDR2: SGDLS, YYNGEE. CDR3 length equals 15 residues. This chain's CDR3 is CASSFAGGADYGYTF. Here the CDR3 DNA reads TGTGCCAGCAGCTTCGCAGGGGGCGCGGACTATGGCTACACCTTC. Looking up the rest from reference TRBV9 and TRBJ1-2 gives the full variable domain: DSGVTQTPKHLITATGQRVTLRCSPRSGDLSVYWYQQSLDQGLQFLIQYYNGEERAKGNILERFSAQQFPDLHSELNLSSLELGDSALYFCASSFAGGADYGYTFGSGTRLTVV.

This rearrangement joins TRBV27 to TRBJ2-3, with TRBD1 as a possible D gene (5 bases). CDR1 and CDR2 (germline): MNHEY, SMNVEV (reference sequence). V lost 8 bases and J lost 3, with 12 bases in between. The CDR3 is 13 residues long. The CDR3 region is CASVRANTDTQYF. CDR3 nucleotide sequence: TGTGCCAGCGTCAGGGCCAATACAGATACGCAGTATTTT.

The rearrangement joins TRBV6-5 to TRBJ2-1; 10 bases are shared with TRBD1. CDR1 and CDR2 (germline): MNHEY, SVGAGI. The CDR3 has 14 amino acids. Germline trimming cut 6 bases from V and 6 bases from J; bases unmatched to any gene: 5. The CDR3 protein is CASRWGQGRNEQFF. Here the CDR3 DNA reads TGTGCCAGCAGGTGGGGACAGGGGCGCAATGAGCAGTTCTTC.

J is TRBJ2-5 and V is TRBV7-2; D is ambiguous. CDR3 length: 13 residues. Between the trimmed V and J ends, which lost 4 bases and 1 base, there was a span of 7 bases. Germline CDR1 and CDR2: SGHTA and FQGNSA. The CDR3 DNA is TGTGCCAGCAGCTCCAGGTCCCAAGAGACCCAGTACTTC. Translation gives CASSSRSQETQYF.

The V and J genes are TRBV16 and TRBJ1-5; 8 positions agree with TRBD1. V lost 5 bases to trimming and J lost 1 base; unmatched junction nucleotides: 4. The CDR3 is 15 residues long. The V gene's germline CDR1 is KGHSY and CDR2 FQNENV. DNA for the CDR3: TGTGCCAGCAGCGAAACAGGGGGAAGCAATCAGCCCCAGCATTTT. Translation gives CASSETGGSNQPQHF.

This chain links TRBV11-1 with TRBJ2-2; D ambiguous. The CDR3 sequence is 14 residues long. V gave up 5 bases and J gave up 6 bases, with 13 bases separating them. CDR1 and CDR2 from the germline V gene are SGHAT and FQDESV (reference sequence). In nucleotides, the CDR3 is TGTGCCAGCAGCCCCCAGACTGCCCCCGGGGAGCTGTTTTTT. Amino acid sequence: CASSPQTAPGELFF.